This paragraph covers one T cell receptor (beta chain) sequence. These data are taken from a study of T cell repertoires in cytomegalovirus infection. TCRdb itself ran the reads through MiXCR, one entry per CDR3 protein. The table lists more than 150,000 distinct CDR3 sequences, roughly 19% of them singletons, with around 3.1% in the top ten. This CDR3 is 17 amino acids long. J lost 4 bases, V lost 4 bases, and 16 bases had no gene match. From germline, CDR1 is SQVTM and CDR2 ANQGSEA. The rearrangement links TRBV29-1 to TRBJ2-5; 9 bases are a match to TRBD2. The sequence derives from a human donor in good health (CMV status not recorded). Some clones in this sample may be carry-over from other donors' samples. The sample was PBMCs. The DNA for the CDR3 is TGCAGCGTTGGTTTCCAGACTAGCGGACTCAGAAGAGAGACCCAGTACTTC. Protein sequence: CSVGFQTSGLRRETQYF. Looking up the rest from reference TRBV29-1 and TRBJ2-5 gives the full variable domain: SAVISQKPSRDICQRGTSLTIQCQVDSQVTMMFWYRQQPGQSLTLIATANQGSEATYESGFVIDKFPISRPNLTFSTLTVSNMSPEDSSIYLCSVGFQTSGLRRETQYFGPGTRLLVL.